This T cell receptor beta chain was captured by sequencing in a study of blood T cell repertoires in COVID-19 (dated by TCRdb to 2020 to 2021). For the study in its entirety: Samples covering the acute and convalescent phases of COVID-19 were provided by collaborators in the United States, Italy and Spain. A freely available public database, intended as a resource for researchers studying the immune response to SARS-CoV-2, is where the repertoires were released. Samples came from the ongoing ImmuneRACE study (first 160 participants) plus 1,254 subjects from 6 global collaborators. The dataset comprised deeply sampled blood TCRbeta repertoires from subjects exposed to, actively infected with, or recovered from COVID-19. Sample metadata almost always included a de-identified subject ID, COVID-19 status, age in years and sex. HLA class I and class II types, where available, came from metadata supplied by the sample provider rather than from assay-based typing. The material from the prospective study consisted of cDNA or gDNA derived from T cells, B-cell-depleted T cells, or PBMCs.

Details on this clone: Its antigen has not been determined. Qualities for individual bases were not recorded, and no much larger clone is one base off.

Each collaborating institution followed its own protocols to collect whole blood in K2EDTA tubes. For TCRbeta analysis, collaborator samples were shipped as frozen whole blood, as isolated PBMCs, or as DNA extracted from either sample type. TCRbeta CDR3 regions were amplified from genomic DNA using the immunoSEQ Assay, a bias-controlled multiplex PCR. As for the original processing: The number of nucleated cells in each sample was estimated from the amplification of reference gene primers within the assay. To quantify the absolute abundance of each unique TCRbeta CDR3 rearrangement, sequence reads were collapsed and filtered. For each sample, productive Simpson clonality was calculated by taking the square root of Simpson's diversity index across productive rearrangements. As stored in TCRdb, this immuneACCESS dataset retains in-frame rearrangements with V and J assigned. A fraction of the clones does not appear; measured against another copy, unresolved V genes explain less than half of the discrepancy, and the remainder lacks a known reason. V, J and clone size reflect that table, while D and trimming were determined from the DNA. The sample table records more than 200,000 clones; 80% to 85% of these occur just once. Approximately 30% of the sample lies in the top ten.

The germline V gene (reference sequence) yields MNHNY for CDR1 and SVGAGI for CDR2. V loses 9 bases, J loses 0 bases, and the germline ends lie 15 bases apart. The cysteine opens and the phenylalanine closes a CDR3 of 15 amino acids. This entry keeps only the CDR3 DNA: 45 bases, framed from base 1. Overall study outcomes, separate from this receptor: The quantity of clinical and demographic metadata differed by source and by participant and was supplied without curation.

This clonotype was sampled from a man aged 35 to 55 with acute or convalescent COVID-19. This sequence uses TRBV6-6 and TRBJ1-3; a tentative D match to TRBD1 spans 6 bases. The material sequenced was peripheral blood. The CDR3 loop reads CASTKTGDSGNTIYF. The nucleotides read TGTGCCAGTACGAAGACAGGCGACTCTGGAAACACCATATATTTT.